The 15 T cell receptor beta chains below all came from one sample that was sequenced in a study of OX40 agonist ivuxolimab in advanced cancers. The protocol was immunoSEQ multiplex PCR, while the TCRdb copy is restricted to in-frame clones and leaves out a portion. The sample yields 15,000 to 20,000 clones, around 85% seen once. This sample comprised CD4+ or CD8+ T cells sorted from blood, obtained in a trial of the OX40 agonist ivuxolimab. The source is an adult with an advanced solid tumor such as melanoma, head and neck, liver or kidney cancer.

The rearrangement uses TRBV27 and TRBJ2-7; the match to TRBD2 covers 7 bases. The CDR3 extends over 14 amino acids. Germline-derived CDR1 and CDR2 are MNHEY and SMNVEV (reference sequence). J lost 3 bases, V lost 4 bases, and 6 bases had no gene match. DNA for the CDR3: TGTGCCAGCAGTTCCGGGACTAATTTCTACGAGCAGTACTTC. Protein sequence: CASSSGTNFYEQYF.

The chain joins TRBV28 to TRBJ1-1; no definite D call. This CDR3 contains 14 residues. Trimming stripped 3 bases from V and 7 bases from J, with 15 bases between. Per the germline V gene, CDR1 is MDHEN and CDR2 is SYDVKM. The CDR3 DNA sequence: TGTGCCAGCAGTTTGTCCCCGGTCTGGGGTGAAGCTTTCTTT. This gives the protein CASSLSPVWGEAFF.

Many counts were recorded for this clone. The genes are TRBV4-2 and TRBJ2-7, with D perhaps TRBD1 (6 bases). This CDR3 comprises 14 residues. Trimming stripped 3 bases from V and 5 bases from J, with 14 bases between. Germline V gene sequence: CDR1 LGHNA, CDR2 YNFKEQ. The CDR3 DNA reads TGTGCCAGCAGCCACTTCTGGGGGCTAGACGAGCAGTACTTC. This sequence encodes CASSHFWGLDEQYF.

V usage is TRBV27 and J usage is TRBJ2-5; the match to TRBD2 covers 8 bases. This CDR3 region has 13 residues. Germline CDR1 is MNHEY and CDR2 is SMNVEV (reference sequence). Trimming took 4 bases from V and 12 from J; bases not matched to a gene: 10. The CDR3 is CASSSQAGAAEYF. The CDR3 DNA sequence: TGTGCCAGCAGTTCTCAAGCGGGAGCCGCAGAGTACTTC.

V gene TRBV10-2 combines with J gene TRBJ2-7; 9 bases are a match to TRBD1. The CDR3 covers 15 residues. Germline CDR1 and CDR2: WSHSY and SAAADI. The V segment lost 5 bases and the J segment 3 bases; nucleotides outside the gene matches: 8. The CDR3 region has the DNA TGCGCCAGCAGTCCCCGGGACAGGGTCTTCTACGAGCAGTACTTC. Translating it yields CASSPRDRVFYEQYF.

The chain joins TRBV7-8 to TRBJ2-1; 7 bases map to TRBD2. The CDR3 totals 16 residues. Germline assignment: CDR1 SGHVS and CDR2 FQNEAQ. V lost 4 bases and J lost 4; bases outside the gene matches: 10. The DNA for the CDR3 is TGTGCCAGCAGCTCGAGCGAGCTAGCGGAATACAATGAGCAGTTCTTC. Translating gives CASSSSELAEYNEQFF.

The V call is TRBV29-1, the J call TRBJ1-2; a weak D match, TRBD1 (5 bases). Trimming cost V 6 bases and J 4 bases, with 12 bases left between them. The CDR3 is 12 residues long. Germline CDR1 and CDR2: SQVTM and ANQGSEA. CDR3 in DNA: TGCAGCGTCCCGACAGAAACCTATGGCTACACCTTC. Amino acids: CSVPTETYGYTF.

This clone was found once. CDR3 amino acids: CASSYVGDSSFF. The CDR3 bases are TGTGCCAGCAGTTATGTAGGGGACAGTTCGTTCTTC. The chain links TRBV6-6 to TRBJ2-1; 7 bases map to TRBD1. The CDR3 covers 12 residues. CDR1 is MNHNY and CDR2 is SVGAGI in the germline V gene (reference sequence). V trimming: 3 bases; J trimming: 15 bases; junction bases outside the gene matches: 8.

As regards this clone: An end of the junction differs from the germline gene, which may be a read error. The rearrangement joins TRBV29-1 to TRBJ2-5, with D possibly matching TRBD2 (6 bases). The germline gives CDR1 SQVTM, CDR2 ANQGSEA. This CDR3 spans 13 amino acids. CDR3 loop: CSVEGGVQETQYF. The CDR3 coding sequence is TGCAGCGTCGAAGGAGGGGTTCAAGAGACCCAGTACTTC.

This sequence joins TRBV19 and TRBJ2-2; D uncertain. CDR1 is LNHDA and CDR2 is SQIVND in the germline V gene (reference sequence). The CDR3 totals 14 residues. V was shortened by 3 bases and J by 6 bases, with 11 bases between the two germline ends. Here the CDR3 DNA reads TGTGCCAGTAGTATGGGCAGACGGGCCGGGGAGCTGTTTTTT. As protein: CASSMGRRAGELFF.

The rearrangement links TRBV5-1 to TRBJ1-1; D not resolved. The germline V gene encodes CDR1 SGHRS and CDR2 YFSETQ. The CDR3 contains 12 residues. The V end was cut by 4 bases, the J end by 1 base, with 5 bases between. The CDR3 is CASSPSNTEAFF. CDR3 sequence (DNA): TGCGCCAGCAGCCCCTCGAACACTGAAGCTTTCTTT. Full variable domain (remainder filled in from reference TRBV5-1 and TRBJ1-1): KAGVTQTPRYLIKTRGQQVTLSCSPISGHRSVSWYQQTPGQGLQFLFEYFSETQRNKGNFPGRFSGRQFSNSRSEMNVSTLELGDSALYLCASSPSNTEAFFGQGTRLTVV.

This clone was counted a single time. The J gene is TRBJ2-7, the V gene TRBV10-2; D remains ambiguous. Germline lookup yields CDR1 WSHSY and CDR2 SAAADI. This CDR3 region has 12 residues. V lost 3 bases to trimming and J lost 4 bases, with 7 bases between them. CDR3 region: CASSDLGYEQYF. CDR3 in DNA: TGCGCCAGCAGTGACTTGGGATACGAGCAGTACTTC.

The chain recombines TRBV5-1 with TRBJ2-1, with D perhaps matching TRBD2 (6 bases). Trimming shortened V by 2 bases and J by 5 bases, and 8 bases separated the two germline ends. This CDR3 is built from 13 residues. Per germline, CDR1 SGHRS and CDR2 YFSETQ. The CDR3 is CASSLTGDNEQFF. The CDR3 coding sequence is TGCGCCAGCAGCTTAACGGGAGACAATGAGCAGTTCTTC.

The V and J genes are TRBV6-5 and TRBJ2-1; TRBD2 matches 9 bases. With V trimmed by 3 bases and J by 8 bases, 5 bases remained unmatched. Germline assignment: CDR1 MNHEY and CDR2 SVGAGI. This CDR3 contains 14 residues. The CDR3 reads CASSYGGGGYEQFF. The CDR3 DNA follows: TGTGCCAGCAGTTATGGCGGGGGGGGGTATGAGCAGTTCTTC.

This clone was seen only once. J is TRBJ2-7 and V is TRBV14; TRBD2 is a possible D gene (7 bases). The germline CDR1 and CDR2 sequences are SGHDN and FVKESK. The CDR3 runs 13 residues. The germline V and J ends were trimmed by 5 bases and 3 bases, with 11 bases remaining between them. The CDR3 spells CASSGGGSYEQYF. As DNA, the CDR3 is TGTGCCAGCAGCGGGGGCGGGAGCTACGAGCAGTACTTC.